This record looks at one T cell receptor beta chain sequence and its context. This sample is drawn from a study of PD-1 blockade in classical Hodgkin lymphoma. The germline V gene has CDR1 LGHNT and CDR2 FRNRAP. This CDR3 has 15 amino acids. V shed 5 bases and J shed 0 bases, with 10 bases lying between them. Sequenced by immunoSEQ multiplex PCR; TCRdb stores in-frame clones only, minus some. The data show about 100,000 clones, more than 85% seen once. After autologous stem cell transplantation all patients relapsed, and prior brentuximab vedotin exposure differed between cohorts. The material sequenced was peripheral blood mononuclear cells (PBMCs), taken before the second cycle of nivolumab. The chain carries TRBV12-5 and TRBJ2-2; possible D gene TRBD1, 6 bases. The receptor's source is a human donor with classical Hodgkin lymphoma. CDR3 coding DNA: TGTGCTAGTGGTCTAGGACAGACGAACACCGGGGAGCTGTTTTTT. Its translation: CASGLGQTNTGELFF.